Each of the 10 T cell receptor beta chains below was sequenced from the same sample in a study of blood T cell repertoires in COVID-19. Here immunoSEQ multiplex PCR was the method, and the copy in TCRdb shows in-frame clones only, minus some. The sample shows more than 95,000 clones, roughly four fifths of them seen only once. Sequencing was performed on peripheral blood. These receptors were obtained from a man aged 55 to 70 with acute or convalescent COVID-19.

The chain is built from TRBV4-1 and TRBJ1-5; tentative D call: TRBD1 (6 bases). Trimming left V 1 base short and J 5 bases short, with 12 bases between. This CDR3 is built from 15 residues. Germline CDR1 MGHRA, CDR2 YSYEKL. The CDR3: CASSQAGQQYQPQHF. The CDR3, as DNA: TGCGCCAGCAGCCAAGCCGGACAGCAGTATCAGCCCCAGCATTTT.

The chain employs TRBV7-9 and TRBJ1-1, with D perhaps matching TRBD1 (5 bases). CDR1 is SEHNR, CDR2 FQNEAQ, per germline (reference sequence). This CDR3 has 14 residues. The V end was cut by 0 bases, the J end by 6 bases, with 11 bases between. The CDR3 nucleotides are TGTGCCAGCAGCTTAGCCTCGGGCAGGGCTGAAGCTTTCTTT. This encodes CASSLASGRAEAFF.

The chain uses TRBV7-9 and TRBJ2-5; possible D gene TRBD2, 6 bases. Trimming took 6 bases from V and 4 from J, leaving 9 bases between them. The CDR3 has 12 amino acids. The germline V gene has CDR1 SEHNR and CDR2 FQNEAQ (reference sequence). The CDR3 nucleotides read TGTGCCAGCAGTGGTAGCGGAGAGACCCAGTACTTC. It translates to CASSGSGETQYF.

The chain employs TRBV19 and TRBJ1-5, with 7 bases identical to TRBD1. Trimming cost V 3 bases and J 5 bases; bases outside gene matches: 7. Germline V gene sequence: CDR1 LNHDA, CDR2 SQIVND (reference sequence). This CDR3 has 15 residues. The CDR3 DNA sequence: TGTGCCAGTAGTATGGGGCGGACAGGCGATCAGCCCCAGCATTTT. Translating it yields CASSMGRTGDQPQHF.

This chain connects TRBV7-9 to TRBJ1-1; D is unclear. V shed 1 base and J shed 4 bases, with 13 bases lying between them. Germline lookup yields CDR1 SEHNR and CDR2 FQNEAQ (reference sequence). This CDR3 contains 15 residues. This CDR3 is CASSLGSTRGTEAFF. DNA for the CDR3: TGTGCCAGCAGCTTAGGATCGACCCGAGGCACTGAAGCTTTCTTT.

The gene calls are TRBV13 and TRBJ2-7; TRBD1 agrees at 10 bases. The CDR3 runs to 15 residues. CDR1 PRHDT and CDR2 FYEKMQ come from the germline V gene (reference sequence). Unmatched junction bases numbered 11, after V lost 7 bases and J lost 5 bases. Here the CDR3 DNA reads TGTGCCAGCACCCCGGGACAGGGGAGTGTCCACGAGCAGTACTTC. Amino acid sequence: CASTPGQGSVHEQYF.

The V gene is TRBV4-1, the J gene TRBJ2-4, with a tentative D call TRBD2 (6 bases). V was cut by 4 bases and J by 5 bases, with 15 bases left in between. Germline V gene data show CDR1 as MGHRA and CDR2 as YSYEKL. This CDR3 region has 15 residues. CDR3 amino acids: CASSPPFGEENIQYF. Written as DNA, the CDR3 is TGCGCCAGCAGCCCCCCTTTCGGGGAGGAAAACATTCAGTACTTC.

The chain joins TRBV19 to TRBJ2-7; TRBD1 is a possible D gene (6 bases). Germline loops: CDR1 LNHDA, CDR2 SQIVND (reference sequence). Between the trimmed V and J ends, which lost 4 bases and 6 bases, there was a span of 13 bases. The CDR3 spans 13 residues. The CDR3, as DNA: TGTGCCAGTAGTACTACAGGGTCCGCCGAGCAGTACTTC. This encodes CASSTTGSAEQYF.

The table lists this clone with a few counts. This chain uses TRBV7-2 with TRBJ2-7; 10 bases match TRBD1. CDR3 length: 14 amino acids. V shed 3 bases, J shed 4 bases, and the junction held 3 bases outside the gene matches. Germline lookup yields CDR1 SGHTA and CDR2 FQGNSA. The CDR3, as DNA: TGTGCCAGCAGCTTCCGACAGGGGGCGTACGAGCAGTACTTC. It is translated as CASSFRQGAYEQYF.

The chain uses TRBV15 and TRBJ1-6; D is uncertain. V lost 0 bases and J lost 10, with 19 bases in between. Per germline, CDR1 LNHNV and CDR2 YYDKDF (reference sequence). CDR3 length: 17 amino acids. CDR3 amino acids: CATSRDRVRGSGSPLHF. The CDR3 DNA reads TGTGCCACCAGCAGAGATAGGGTCAGAGGGTCGGGGTCACCCCTCCACTTT.